Given below is one T cell receptor (beta chain) in context. The data originate from a study of shared clonotypes between healthy human individuals. For the study at large: Donor composition was a couple of women and a few men, aged 18 to 49.

The authors split each subset's genomic DNA evenly across several immunoSEQ plates. Assay used: immunoSEQ multiplex PCR; TCRdb lists only in-frame clones, some missing. The data show 700,000 or so clones, with about two thirds seen just once and 1.5% to 2% held by the top ten. Germline values: CDR1 LNHDA, CDR2 SQIVND (reference sequence). The CDR3 runs to 13 residues. The V end was cut by 3 bases, the J end by 6 bases, with 9 bases between. The rearrangement uses TRBV19 and TRBJ2-1; the D is unclear. Specimen: memory CD4+ T cells sorted from blood. Subset reported: CD45RA-negative fraction. The sequence was obtained from a woman in her 30s in good health. The CDR3 DNA follows: TGTGCCAGTAGTATTTCACGCTTCAATGAGCAGTTCTTC. Protein sequence: CASSISRFNEQFF.